These 7 T cell receptor beta chains share one sample of origin, sequenced in a study of CD4 and CD8 cells across lung adenocarcinoma regions. TCRdb used MiXCR to reprocess the PCR reads, holding one entry per CDR3 protein. This sample has 3,000 to 4,000 distinct CDR3 sequences, with 60% to 80% found just once. The sample consisted of CD4+ T cells from the margin of a lung tumor. The receptor source for this set is a male donor with lung adenocarcinoma. The CD4 and CD8 labels of this study may be unreliable.

The chain has TRBV6-1 and TRBJ2-1, with 16 positions matching TRBD2. Germline V CDR1 and CDR2: MNHNS, SASEGT. The CDR3 has 18 residues. Trimming at V came to 6 bases and at J to 0 bases, leaving 5 bases not matched to a gene. The chain's CDR3 is CASRSGLAGGSSYNEQFF. The CDR3 bases are TGTGCCAGCAGGTCGGGACTAGCGGGAGGGAGCTCCTACAATGAGCAGTTCTTC.

V usage is TRBV7-2 and J usage is TRBJ1-1; the D gene is possibly TRBD1 (5 bases). In germline, CDR1 is SGHTA, CDR2 FQGNSA. This CDR3 comprises 15 residues. The V end lost 1 base, the J end lost 5 bases, and 14 bases lay between the germline ends. The CDR3 spells CASSLEGRGLTEAFF. CDR3 nucleotides: TGTGCCAGCAGCTTAGAGGGGCGGGGTTTGACTGAAGCTTTCTTT.

The gene calls are TRBV27 and TRBJ2-1; D gene uncertain. The CDR3 runs to 15 residues. Germline V CDR1 and CDR2: MNHEY, SMNVEV (reference sequence). The ends were cut back, 0 bases at V and 0 bases at J, with 6 bases in the middle. The chain's CDR3 is CASSLSILSYNEQFF. The CDR3 DNA follows: TGTGCCAGCAGTTTATCGATACTCTCCTACAATGAGCAGTTCTTC.

This clonotype was counted a few times. The CDR3 sequence is CASSTLRDSGTEAFF. The CDR3 DNA reads as TGTGCCAGCAGTACCCTTCGGGACAGCGGGACTGAAGCTTTCTTT. V gene TRBV6-1 combines with J gene TRBJ1-1; 7 bases line up with TRBD1. The CDR3 contains 15 residues. Germline V lookup: CDR1 MNHNS, CDR2 SASEGT. The V gene end was trimmed by 5 bases and the J gene end by 5 bases; junction bases not matched to a gene: 11.

Here the CDR3 reads CASSETGIYGYTF. For the CDR3, the DNA is TGTGCCAGCAGTGAGACGGGAATTTATGGCTACACCTTC. V usage is TRBV6-1 and J usage is TRBJ1-2, with D unresolved. Trimming pared 3 bases from V and 5 bases from J, leaving 10 bases between. The CDR3 runs 13 residues. Germline V gene sequence: CDR1 MNHNS, CDR2 SASEGT.

The chain joins TRBV6-1 to TRBJ1-2, with TRBD1 matching over 7 bases. CDR1 is MNHNS and CDR2 is SASEGT in the germline V gene. The trim removed 6 bases at V and 2 bases at J, leaving 3 bases unmatched. CDR3 length: 13 amino acids. CDR3 amino acids: CASRRGQNYGYTF. CDR3 DNA: TGTGCCAGCAGGCGGGGACAGAACTATGGCTACACCTTC.

V usage is TRBV7-2 and J usage is TRBJ2-1; 9 nucleotides align to TRBD2. Germline V lookup: CDR1 SGHTA, CDR2 FQGNSA. CDR3 length: 16 residues. V was clipped by 3 bases and J by 9 bases; unmatched bases: 12. In DNA, the CDR3 is TGTGCCAGCAGCTTTCTGGGGCGGGGGGGCCGAGGTGAGCAGTTCTTC. Translated: CASSFLGRGGRGEQFF.